This entry lists 30 T cell receptor beta chains sequenced from one sample in a study of molecular identifiers for immune sequencing clone quantification. TCRdb passed the PCR reads through MiXCR, listing each CDR3 protein once. The sample lists 60,000 to 65,000 distinct CDR3 sequences, approximately 18% occurring once. Sequenced sample: naive CD8+ T cells from blood, with Jurkat cell RNA spiked in. Subset here: FACS-sorted CD8+CD4-CCR7+CD45RA+ naive T cells. These TCRs come from a human donor in good health. Some libraries in this study had Jurkat cell RNA spiked in.

This clonotype has a count of ten or more. The J gene is TRBJ2-7, the V gene TRBV7-2; D ambiguous. The CDR3 contains 14 residues. V lost 5 bases to trimming and J lost 3 bases, with 14 bases between them. CDR1 SGHTA and CDR2 FQGNSA come from the germline V gene. CDR3 region: CASSAARYDYEQYF. Here the CDR3 DNA reads TGTGCCAGCAGCGCCGCTAGATATGACTACGAGCAGTACTTC.

Ten or more counts support this clonotype. CDR3 residues: CSARVTQWREGLPYEQYF. CDR3 DNA sequence: TGCAGTGCTAGAGTTACCCAATGGCGGGAGGGGTTACCCTACGAGCAGTACTTC. The chain recombines TRBV20-1 with TRBJ2-7, with 9 positions matching TRBD2. Germline V gives CDR1 DFQATT, CDR2 SNEGSKA (reference sequence). Trimming removed 1 base from V and 2 bases from J; junction bases left unmatched: 15. This CDR3 has 18 amino acids.

Regarding this clonotype: Being one base from a much bigger clone, this may be a read error. V usage is TRBV6-5 and J usage is TRBJ1-5, with no clear D. Germline CDR1 reads MNHEY; CDR2 reads SVGAGI. The CDR3 has 14 amino acids. DNA of the CDR3: TGTGCCTGCAGTTCGGGATATGGCAATCAGCCCCAGCATTTT. It is translated as CACSSGYGNQPQHF.

This clonotype showed up many times. The rearrangement uses TRBV6-2 or TRBV6-3 and TRBJ2-7; 7 bases are shared with TRBD1. The CDR3 totals 14 residues. The junction had 9 bases not matched to a gene; V was cut back by 7 bases and J by 3 bases. Germline V gene sequence: CDR1 MNHEY, CDR2 SVGEGT. The CDR3 DNA reads TGTGCCAGCAAGGACAGGTCCAATTACTACGAGCAGTACTTC. Amino acid sequence: CASKDRSNYYEQYF.

About this clonotype: It may be a read error: a sequence one base away is much more abundant. The chain recombines TRBV11-2 with TRBJ1-1; D is unclear. This CDR3 has 16 amino acids. Germline V gene sequence: CDR1 SGHAT, CDR2 FQNNGV. The CDR3 DNA reads as TGTGCCAGCGGCTTATTAGGTTGGGGAACTAACACTGAAGCTTTCTTT. Translated: CASGLLGWGTNTEAFF. Full variable domain (rest looked up from reference TRBV11-2 and TRBJ1-1): EAGVAQSPRYKIIEKRQSVAFWCNPISGHATLYWYQQILGQGPKLLIQFQNNGVVDDSQLPKDRFSAERLKGVDSTLKIQPAKLEDSAVYLCASGLLGWGTNTEAFFGQGTRLTVV.

Points on this clonotype: A much larger clone differs by one base, so this may be a read error. The chain joins TRBV20-1 to TRBJ2-1; TRBD2 matches at 7 bases. Germline V gene lookup returns CDR1 DFQATT and CDR2 SNEGSKA (reference sequence). The CDR3 sequence is 13 residues long. DNA for the CDR3: TGCAGTGCTGCGGGGGATGGGAACAATGGGCAGTTCTTC. This translates into CSAAGDGNNGQFF.

Notes on this clonotype: Possible read error: a much larger clone is one base away. The chain employs TRBV6-5 and TRBJ2-7; TRBD2 aligns across 9 bases. CDR3 size: 14 residues. Germline CDR1 is MNHEY and CDR2 is SVGAGI. The V gene end was trimmed by 6 bases and the J gene end by 6 bases; junction bases not matched to a gene: 9. CDR3 nucleotides: TGTGCCAGCAGCCCGACTAGCGGAAACGTCGAGCAGTACTTC. Encoded protein: CASSPTSGNVEQYF.

In regard to this clonotype: Since a much larger clone is just one base distant, this may be a read error. The chain has TRBV4-3 and TRBJ2-3, with D possibly matching TRBD2 (6 bases). Germline-derived CDR1 and CDR2 are LGHNA and YSLEER. This CDR3 contains 13 residues. CDR3 nucleotides: TGCGCCAGCAGCAGTAGCGGAACAGATATGCAGTATTTT. The encoded protein is CASSSSGTDMQYF.

This clonotype has a handful of counts. The chain joins TRBV9 to TRBJ2-1, with D perhaps TRBD1 or TRBD2 (5 bases each). The CDR3 is 17 residues long. Between the trimmed V and J ends, which lost 3 bases and 1 base, there was a span of 17 bases. CDR1 SGDLS and CDR2 YYNGEE come from the germline V gene. The CDR3 is CASSGDPLGISYNEQFF. The CDR3 nucleotides are TGTGCCAGCAGCGGGGACCCCCTCGGGATTTCCTACAATGAGCAGTTCTTC. Supplemented by reference TRBV9 and TRBJ2-1, the full variable domain reads DSGVTQTPKHLITATGQRVTLRCSPRSGDLSVYWYQQSLDQGLQFLIQYYNGEERAKGNILERFSAQQFPDLHSELNLSSLELGDSALYFCASSGDPLGISYNEQFFGPGTRLTVL.

Concerning this clonotype: Possible read error: a much larger clone is one base away. This chain joins TRBV20-1 and TRBJ2-7, with 9 bases identical to TRBD2. J lost 5 bases, V lost 1 base, and 6 bases had no gene match. The germline V gene encodes CDR1 DFQATT and CDR2 SNEGSKA (reference sequence). The CDR3 length is 14 residues. CDR3 sequence (DNA): TGCAGTGCTAGAGTTCGAGCGGGAGGCCACGAGCAGTACTTC. Residues: CSARVRAGGHEQYF.

This clonotype has more than one count but fewer than ten. J is TRBJ2-7 and V is TRBV4-1; D not resolved. There are 15 residues in the CDR3. V shed 0 bases and J shed 3 bases, with 12 bases lying between them. CDR1 is MGHRA, CDR2 YSYEKL, per germline. The CDR3 region has the DNA TGCGCCAGCAGCCAAGATAGGGCACAGATCTACGAGCAGTACTTC. It is translated as CASSQDRAQIYEQYF.

Concerning this clonotype itself: One end of the junction is discordant with germline, which a read error may explain. The chain has TRBV20-1 and TRBJ2-7; TRBD2 matches at 9 bases. CDR3 length equals 19 residues. Germline loops: CDR1 DFQATT, CDR2 SNEGSKA (reference sequence). CDR3 sequence reads: CGARLPLGLGSGSGKEQYF. The DNA for the CDR3 is TGCGGTGCTAGATTACCCCTGGGATTAGGTAGCGGGAGTGGAAAAGAGCAGTACTTC.

There are many counts of this clonotype. The chain combines TRBV28 with TRBJ2-7; D is undetermined. Germline V gene data show CDR1 as MDHEN and CDR2 as SYDVKM. Between the trimmed V and J ends, which lost 3 bases and 5 bases, there was a span of 23 bases. CDR3 length equals 17 residues. The CDR3 DNA reads as TGTGCCAGCAGTTTTGACCCTCACGGCGGCATAGTCGACGAGCAGTACTTC. Translating gives CASSFDPHGGIVDEQYF.

There are many counts of this clonotype. This chain connects TRBV7-9 to TRBJ1-5, with 11 positions matching TRBD1. This CDR3 has 17 residues. Germline CDR1 is SEHNR and CDR2 is FQNEAQ (reference sequence). V was clipped by 3 bases and J by 7 bases; unmatched bases: 11. In DNA, the CDR3 is TGTGCCAGCAGCTTCTCCCGGGACAGGGGGTATAGGCAGCCCCAGCATTTT. The encoded protein is CASSFSRDRGYRQPQHF.

This clonotype was picked up many times. The chain joins TRBV30 to TRBJ1-4, with TRBD1 matching 9 bases. V lost 1 base and J lost 7; bases outside the gene matches: 4. The CDR3 covers 14 residues. The germline CDR1 and CDR2 sequences are GTSNPN and SVGIG (reference sequence). CDR3 protein: CAWSEDRGFEKLFF. CDR3 sequence (DNA): TGTGCCTGGAGTGAGGACAGGGGTTTTGAAAAACTGTTTTTT.

This clonotype was observed a single time. This may come from a read error, since a much larger clone is one base off. J is TRBJ1-6 and V is TRBV3-1; D remains ambiguous. V dropped 4 bases and J dropped 7 bases, with 11 bases sitting between them. CDR1 is LGHDT, CDR2 YNNKEL, per germline (reference sequence). The CDR3 is 14 amino acids. Here the CDR3 DNA reads TGTGCCAGCAGCCGAGAACTGTCCAATTCACCCCTCCACTTT. Translated, it gives CASSRELSNSPLHF.

This clonotype has ten or more counts. This chain connects TRBV1 to TRBJ1-1; the D call of TRBD1 is as the table states it, not checked on the DNA. TRBV1 is deemed a pseudogene. The CDR3 length is 20 residues. CDR3 amino acids: CTSSRRDKAQPYFANTEAFF. In DNA form, the CDR3 reads TGCACCAGCAGCCGCCGGGACAAGGCCCAACCCTATTTCGCGAACACTGAAGCTTTCTTT.

This clonotype was seen many times. This chain connects TRBV7-2 to TRBJ2-7, with 7 bases identical to TRBD2. After removal of 5 bases from V and 2 bases from J, the junction contained 6 bases not matched to a gene. This CDR3 has 14 amino acids. Per the germline V gene, CDR1 is SGHTA and CDR2 is FQGNSA. The CDR3 nucleotides read TGTGCCAGCAGCCGGTCGGGGGGTCCCTACGAGCAGTACTTC. It translates to CASSRSGGPYEQYF.

Of note for this clonotype: It may be a read error: a sequence one base away is much more abundant. The V and J genes are TRBV6-6 and TRBJ1-5; 8 bases line up with TRBD1. Germline V gene lookup returns CDR1 MNHNY and CDR2 SVGAGI (reference sequence). This CDR3 is built from 14 residues. CDR3 amino acids: CASRIGQGDQPRHF. The CDR3 nucleotides read TGTGCCAGCAGAATAGGACAGGGCGATCAGCCCCGGCATTTT.

This clonotype was seen at least ten times. This rearrangement joins TRBV10-2 to TRBJ1-1, with D unresolved. The V and J ends lost 3 bases and 6 bases respectively, with 8 bases between them. The CDR3 spans 12 residues. Germline V gives CDR1 WSHSY, CDR2 SAAADI. CDR3 nucleotides: TGCGCCAGCAGTGATTTTTCACCTGAAGCTTTCTTT. As protein: CASSDFSPEAFF.

This clonotype came up many times. The chain has TRBV7-9 and TRBJ1-1; 7 nucleotides agree with TRBD1. This CDR3 contains 11 residues. CDR1 is SEHNR, CDR2 FQNEAQ, per germline (reference sequence). V lost 6 bases and J lost 8; bases outside the gene matches: 3. The CDR3 protein is CASSRDREAFF. CDR3 sequence (DNA): TGTGCCAGCAGTCGGGACAGAGAAGCTTTCTTT.

This clonotype showed up many times. The junction departs from germline at one end; a sequencing error may be responsible. The chain carries TRBV6-5 and TRBJ1-1; maybe TRBD1 (5 bases). This CDR3 comprises 13 residues. Germline CDR1 MNHEY, CDR2 SVGAGI. CDR3 sequence reads: CASSYSQGSPSSF. Written as DNA, the CDR3 is TGTGCCAGCAGTTACTCCCAGGGATCCCCAAGCTCCTTT.

This clonotype was detected many times. The gene calls are TRBV30 and TRBJ2-7, with 8 bases lining up with TRBD1. After removal of 5 bases from V and 6 bases from J, the junction contained 12 bases not matched to a gene. Germline CDR1 reads GTSNPN; CDR2 reads SVGIG (reference sequence). The CDR3 spans 14 residues. DNA for the CDR3: TGTGCCTGGGACCCGGGACAGGACACTCGCGAGCAGTACTTC. The encoded protein is CAWDPGQDTREQYF.

This clonotype was seen at least ten times. The CDR3 reads CASSLAVWGDTQYF. The CDR3 DNA reads as TGTGCCAGCAGCTTAGCGGTGTGGGGAGATACGCAGTATTTT. V usage is TRBV7-2 and J usage is TRBJ2-3, with D unresolved. The CDR3 loop spans 14 amino acids. V was trimmed by 0 bases and J by 5 bases, leaving 9 bases between them. Germline lookup yields CDR1 SGHTA and CDR2 FQGNSA.

This clonotype was observed at least ten times. The chain links TRBV4-1 to TRBJ2-3; TRBD2 matches 11 bases. Trimming removed 2 bases from V and 3 bases from J; junction bases left unmatched: 7. The CDR3 totals 17 residues. The germline V gene encodes CDR1 MGHRA and CDR2 YSYEKL. This CDR3 is CASSQLLAGAYTDTQYF. CDR3 bases: TGCGCCAGCAGCCAATTACTAGCGGGAGCTTATACAGATACGCAGTATTTT.

The table lists this clonotype with many counts. CDR3 region: CASSPGLDEQYF. In nucleotides, the CDR3 is TGTGCCAGCAGCCCGGGGCTCGACGAGCAGTACTTC. The chain is built from TRBV11-2 and TRBJ2-7; D may correspond to TRBD1 or TRBD2 (5 bases each). The CDR3 has 12 amino acids. V was clipped by 5 bases and J by 5 bases, with 10 bases between them. Per the germline V gene, CDR1 is SGHAT and CDR2 is FQNNGV.

Regarding this clonotype: This may arise from a read error, as a much more abundant clone is one base away. The chain carries TRBV27 and TRBJ2-3, with D perhaps matching TRBD2 (6 bases). Germline lookup yields CDR1 MNHEY and CDR2 SMNVEV (reference sequence). The CDR3 loop spans 16 amino acids. The CDR3 here is CASSEVLGLGTGTQYF. CDR3 DNA: TGTGCCAGCAGTGAAGTGTTGGGACTTGGCACAGGTACGCAGTATTTT.

This clonotype was seen at least ten times. The V call is TRBV29-1, the J call TRBJ1-2; D remains unclear. The V gene lost 1 base and the J gene lost 0 bases, with 6 bases spanning the gap. In germline, CDR1 is SQVTM, CDR2 ANQGSEA. The CDR3 covers 13 residues. The CDR3: CSVEGGTNYGYTF. For the CDR3, the DNA is TGCAGCGTTGAAGGAGGAACTAACTATGGCTACACCTTC.

This clonotype was seen a handful of times. The chain uses TRBV20-1 and TRBJ2-2; 11 bases fit TRBD1. Trimming took 2 bases from V and 6 from J; bases not matched to a gene: 8. CDR1 DFQATT and CDR2 SNEGSKA come from the germline V gene (reference sequence). The CDR3 runs to 16 residues. The CDR3 DNA follows: TGCAGTGCTAGAACTACCGGGACAGGGGGTGCCGGGGAGCTGTTTTTT. Its translation is CSARTTGTGGAGELFF.

This clonotype was detected ten times or more. This rearrangement joins TRBV6-2 or TRBV6-3 to TRBJ2-7; TRBD1 is a possible D gene (5 bases). CDR3 length: 13 amino acids. The germline gives CDR1 MNHEY, CDR2 SVGEGT. V was pared by 4 bases and J by 4 bases, with 11 bases between. This chain's CDR3 is CASSFSAGYEQYF. CDR3 DNA: TGTGCCAGCAGTTTCTCCGCAGGGTACGAGCAGTACTTC.